The 26 T cell receptor beta chains reported below all come from one sample, sequenced in a study of Tregs in tolerant kidney transplant recipients. Measured with immunoSEQ multiplex PCR; TCRdb has only the in-frame clones, and not every one. Of about 83,000 clones listed, 98% are singletons. Sequences were derived from CD4+ T cells from blood, sampled before the transplant. These receptors were taken from a human donor who received a combined kidney and bone marrow transplant.

The V gene is TRBV4-2, the J gene TRBJ2-7; TRBD2 matches at 7 bases. Germline CDR1 reads LGHNA; CDR2 reads YNFKEQ. J was trimmed by 3 bases and V by 2 bases; bases with no gene match: 7. The CDR3 has 15 residues. The CDR3 nucleotides are TGTGCCAGCAGCCAACGTTCCAGCGGGGACTACGAGCAGTACTTC. Protein product: CASSQRSSGDYEQYF.

V usage is TRBV9 and J usage is TRBJ2-3; 9 nucleotides align to TRBD2. The CDR3 sequence is 15 residues long. The germline CDR1 and CDR2 sequences are SGDLS and YYNGEE. V shed 5 bases, J shed 2 bases, and the junction held 6 bases outside the gene matches. This CDR3 is CASSSSGGNTDTQYF. DNA for the CDR3: TGTGCCAGCAGTTCAAGCGGGGGGAACACAGATACGCAGTATTTT.

CDR3 amino acids: CASSLGGGQETQYF. CDR3 in DNA: TGCGCCAGCAGCTTGGGGGGAGGGCAAGAGACCCAGTACTTC. This rearrangement joins TRBV5-1 to TRBJ2-5; 7 bases are a match to TRBD2. CDR3 size: 14 residues. V shed 0 bases, J shed 2 bases, and the junction held 1 base outside the gene matches. Germline V gene sequence: CDR1 SGHRS, CDR2 YFSETQ.

The chain joins TRBV7-9 to TRBJ2-2; 9 bases fit TRBD1. The trim removed 5 bases at V and 3 bases at J, leaving 4 bases unmatched. CDR1 is SEHNR and CDR2 is FQNEAQ in the germline V gene (reference sequence). The CDR3 has 15 amino acids. DNA of the CDR3: TGTGCCAGCAGCCGACAGGGGGGCGACACCGGGGAGCTGTTTTTT. Protein product: CASSRQGGDTGELFF.

The gene calls are TRBV5-4 and TRBJ2-7, with 8 positions matching TRBD2. Germline V gene sequence: CDR1 SGHNT, CDR2 YYREEE (reference sequence). V lost 5 bases, J lost 7 bases, and 11 bases stayed unmatched. CDR3 size: 14 residues. The CDR3 nucleotides read TGTGCCAGCAGATCCTCAGCGGGAGTAGATGAGCAGTACTTC. Translation gives CASRSSAGVDEQYF.

The chain combines TRBV4-3 with TRBJ2-7; TRBD1 matches 10 bases. This CDR3 spans 18 amino acids. Germline CDR1 and CDR2: LGHNA and YSLEER. The V gene end was trimmed by 1 base and the J gene end by 4 bases; junction bases not matched to a gene: 13. This CDR3 is CASSQGRPGQGKRYEQYF. CDR3 nucleotide sequence: TGCGCCAGCAGCCAAGGGAGACCGGGACAGGGGAAGAGGTACGAGCAGTACTTC.

The chain joins TRBV7-3 to TRBJ1-1, with 9 bases fitting TRBD1. With V trimmed by 1 base and J by 5 bases, 5 bases remained unmatched. The germline V gene encodes CDR1 SGHTA and CDR2 FQGTGA. The CDR3 is 15 amino acids. Written as DNA, the CDR3 is TGTGCCAGCAGCTTAAACAGGGGGCGAGGGACTGAAGCTTTCTTT. This codes for CASSLNRGRGTEAFF.

This clone was detected a few times. This chain links TRBV10-3 with TRBJ1-1; 7 bases match TRBD1. The CDR3 spans 16 residues. The germline V gene has CDR1 ENHRY and CDR2 SYGVKD. The junction had 9 bases not matched to a gene; V was cut back by 5 bases and J by 0 bases. This chain's CDR3 is CAISNRDRDLNTEAFF. The CDR3 DNA reads TGTGCCATCAGTAACCGGGACAGAGACTTGAACACTGAAGCTTTCTTT.

V gene TRBV30 combines with J gene TRBJ1-5; possibly TRBD1 for D (5 bases). Trimming shortened V by 2 bases and J by 4 bases, and 18 bases separated the two germline ends. The germline V gene encodes CDR1 GTSNPN and CDR2 SVGIG (reference sequence). This CDR3 spans 16 amino acids. The CDR3 region has the DNA TGTGCCTGGAGTTTCCAGGGATGGAGTTCGAATCAGCCCCAGCATTTT. Translation gives CAWSFQGWSSNQPQHF.

The chain couples TRBV5-1 to TRBJ2-7; 7 bases line up with TRBD1. The CDR3 has 14 residues. Germline V lookup: CDR1 SGHRS, CDR2 YFSETQ. Trimming cost V 3 bases and J 6 bases; bases outside gene matches: 9. Here the CDR3 reads CASSSGQPQPEQYF. The CDR3 DNA reads TGCGCCAGCAGCTCGGGACAGCCGCAGCCCGAGCAGTACTTC.

This clone has just one count. CDR3 region: CASNTGYYGYTF. DNA of the CDR3: TGTGCCAGTAATACAGGGTACTATGGCTACACCTTC. The chain has TRBV19 and TRBJ1-2, with a weak D call TRBD1 (6 bases). In germline, CDR1 is LNHDA, CDR2 SQIVND (reference sequence). V lost 7 bases to trimming and J lost 3 bases, with 9 bases between them. The CDR3 contains 12 residues.

The chain carries TRBV10-3 and TRBJ2-5; D possibly corresponds to TRBD1 (6 bases). Germline loops: CDR1 ENHRY, CDR2 SYGVKD. The CDR3 runs to 13 residues. Deletions cut 5 bases from V and 4 bases from J, with 11 bases between. CDR3 bases: TGTGCCATCAGTTACGACAGGAGAGAGACCCAGTACTTC. Its protein product is CAISYDRRETQYF.

This clone appeared once. The rearrangement joins TRBV5-1 to TRBJ2-1; possible D gene TRBD1, 6 bases. Germline assignment: CDR1 SGHRS and CDR2 YFSETQ. V was pared by 0 bases and J by 7 bases, with 17 bases between. The CDR3 sequence is 16 residues long. The CDR3 DNA reads as TGCGCCAGCAGCTTGGAGTCTGGGGGAAGGGGGAATGAGCAGTTCTTC. The encoded protein is CASSLESGGRGNEQFF. Full variable domain (remainder filled in from reference TRBV5-1 and TRBJ2-1): KAGVTQTPRYLIKTRGQQVTLSCSPISGHRSVSWYQQTPGQGLQFLFEYFSETQRNKGNFPGRFSGRQFSNSRSEMNVSTLELGDSALYLCASSLESGGRGNEQFFGPGTRLTVL.

V gene TRBV10-3 combines with J gene TRBJ1-6, with TRBD1 as a possible D gene (5 bases). V dropped 1 base and J dropped 6 bases, with 13 bases sitting between them. The CDR3 runs to 16 residues. Germline values: CDR1 ENHRY, CDR2 SYGVKD. The CDR3 protein is CAISEYLRESNSPLHF. In DNA, the CDR3 is TGTGCCATCAGTGAGTATCTCAGGGAAAGTAATTCACCCCTCCACTTT.

V gene TRBV19 combines with J gene TRBJ2-1, with D tentatively TRBD2 (5 bases). CDR1 and CDR2 (germline): LNHDA, SQIVND (reference sequence). The CDR3 is made up of 13 amino acids. Trimming shortened V by 3 bases and J by 9 bases, and 12 bases separated the two germline ends. CDR3 region: CASSIPRAGEQFF. The CDR3 DNA reads TGTGCCAGTAGTATTCCAAGGGCGGGTGAGCAGTTCTTC.

The rearrangement links TRBV4-1 to TRBJ2-1; 10 bases line up with TRBD1. The CDR3 sequence is 14 residues long. V lost 5 bases and J lost 12; bases outside the gene matches: 10. Germline CDR1 reads MGHRA; CDR2 reads YSYEKL. The CDR3, as DNA: TGCGCCAGCAGCGCCCCGGGACAGGGGATGAGGCAGTTCTTC. It translates to CASSAPGQGMRQFF.

V and J are TRBV15 and TRBJ2-3, with 8 bases fitting TRBD1. This CDR3 contains 16 residues. Germline lookup yields CDR1 LNHNV and CDR2 YYDKDF (reference sequence). The V and J ends lost 1 base and 2 bases, in that order; junction bases with no gene match: 5. CDR3 sequence: CATSRVVDRDTDTQYF. DNA of the CDR3: TGTGCCACCAGCAGAGTGGTGGACAGGGACACAGATACGCAGTATTTT.

This chain links TRBV2 with TRBJ2-1, with D perhaps TRBD2 (5 bases). The germline V gene encodes CDR1 SNHLY and CDR2 FYNNEI. The CDR3 has 15 amino acids. The V gene lost 1 base and the J gene lost 8 bases, with 15 bases spanning the gap. The DNA for the CDR3 is TGTGCCAGCAGTGAAGGAACTAGAGCGGTCCATGAGCAGTTCTTC. As protein: CASSEGTRAVHEQFF.

The rearrangement links TRBV27 to TRBJ2-2; the match to TRBD1 covers 10 bases. In germline, CDR1 is MNHEY, CDR2 SMNVEV (reference sequence). With 6 bases clipped from V and 5 bases from J, the junction kept 6 bases outside the gene matches. This CDR3 is built from 15 residues. The CDR3 region has the DNA TGTGCCAGCAGACTCGACAGGGGGCTTACCGGGGAGCTGTTTTTT. Its translation is CASRLDRGLTGELFF.

V is TRBV7-2 and J is TRBJ2-2; TRBD1 matches 9 bases. The CDR3 sequence is 14 residues long. The V gene end was trimmed by 4 bases and the J gene end by 7 bases; junction bases not matched to a gene: 4. Per the germline V gene, CDR1 is SGHTA and CDR2 is FQGNSA. Here the CDR3 reads CASSWDREGGELFF. The DNA for the CDR3 is TGTGCCAGCAGCTGGGACAGGGAAGGCGGGGAGCTGTTTTTT.

The J gene is TRBJ2-1, the V gene TRBV27, with a possible D match to TRBD1 (5 bases). Germline values: CDR1 MNHEY, CDR2 SMNVEV (reference sequence). The CDR3 loop spans 14 amino acids. V lost 7 bases to trimming and J lost 4 bases, with 14 bases between them. The DNA of the CDR3 is TGTGCCAGCACTTCGGGCAGGACATACAATGAGCAGTTCTTC. Encoded protein: CASTSGRTYNEQFF.

The V call is TRBV7-2, the J call TRBJ2-5; possibly TRBD1 for D (5 bases). The germline V gene has CDR1 SGHTA and CDR2 FQGNSA. Trimming pared 3 bases from V and 4 bases from J, leaving 12 bases between. CDR3 length: 14 amino acids. The CDR3 nucleotides are TGTGCCAGCAGCTTGAGGACATGGCGAGAGACCCAGTACTTC. Its protein is CASSLRTWRETQYF.

The CDR3 reads CSARRGGELFF. The CDR3 nucleotides read TGCAGTGCTCGCCGAGGCGGGGAGCTGTTTTTT. This chain links TRBV20-1 with TRBJ2-2; D gene ambiguous. The ends were cut back, 5 bases at V and 7 bases at J, with 8 bases in the middle. CDR1 and CDR2 from the germline V gene are DFQATT and SNEGSKA (reference sequence). The CDR3 has 11 amino acids.

The rearrangement joins TRBV15 to TRBJ2-1, with 7 bases identical to TRBD2. Germline V lookup: CDR1 LNHNV, CDR2 YYDKDF (reference sequence). V was pared by 1 base and J by 4 bases, with 4 bases of the junction left unmatched. The CDR3 consists of 15 residues. The CDR3 DNA is TGTGCCACCAGCAGAGCTCTGGGGGGGTACAATGAGCAGTTCTTC. Protein product: CATSRALGGYNEQFF.

The chain links TRBV18 to TRBJ1-3; 7 bases map to TRBD1. The V and J ends lost 4 bases and 2 bases, in that order; junction bases with no gene match: 11. This CDR3 is built from 17 residues. Germline V gene data show CDR1 as KGHSH and CDR2 as LQKENI. CDR3 bases: TGTGCCAGCTCACGATGGGACAGATCGAGGCCTGGAAACACCATATATTTT. This codes for CASSRWDRSRPGNTIYF.

The chain couples TRBV30 to TRBJ2-1; TRBD2 agrees at 10 bases. Germline CDR1 is GTSNPN and CDR2 is SVGIG (reference sequence). The CDR3 consists of 13 residues. V lost 8 bases to trimming and J lost 4 bases; unmatched junction nucleotides: 5. CDR3 nucleotide sequence: TGTGCCCTAACTAGCGGGGCATACAATGAGCAGTTCTTC. The encoded protein is CALTSGAYNEQFF.